Shown below are 7 T cell receptor beta chains from a single sample sequenced in a study of T-cell memory formation after mild COVID-19. A single record per CDR3 protein comes from TCRdb applying MiXCR to the 5' RACE reads. The table records under 650,000 distinct CDR3 sequences, around 17% of them present only once. Source material: PBMCs or a T cell subset sorted from them (not recorded which). The source of these receptors is an adult woman who had mild COVID-19 (a few samples of this study predate the infection). Cell type and time point are not known.

This clonotype was seen more than once but under ten times. The gene calls are TRBV20-1 and TRBJ1-6; D gene unclear. Germline V gives CDR1 DFQATT, CDR2 SNEGSKA (reference sequence). The germline V and J ends were trimmed by 6 bases and 6 bases, with 12 bases remaining between them. The CDR3 is 13 amino acids. Here the CDR3 reads CSAQTGVNSPLHF. In DNA form, the CDR3 reads TGCAGTGCCCAGACCGGGGTTAATTCACCCCTCCACTTT.

The chain combines TRBV11-2 with TRBJ2-1; the D is unclear. The CDR3 covers 17 residues. Germline CDR1 SGHAT, CDR2 FQNNGV. Trimming pared 6 bases from V and 0 bases from J, leaving 18 bases between. The CDR3 sequence is CASRPLDGLSSYNEQFF. The CDR3 DNA follows: TGTGCCAGCAGACCCCTTGACGGGCTAAGCTCCTACAATGAGCAGTTCTTC. The full variable domain, completed using reference TRBV11-2 and TRBJ2-1, is EAGVAQSPRYKIIEKRQSVAFWCNPISGHATLYWYQQILGQGPKLLIQFQNNGVVDDSQLPKDRFSAERLKGVDSTLKIQPAKLEDSAVYLCASRPLDGLSSYNEQFFGPGTRLTVL.

The V call is TRBV19, the J call TRBJ1-5; tentatively, D is TRBD1 (5 bases). The ends were cut back, 6 bases at V and 1 base at J, with 22 bases in the middle. This CDR3 spans 18 amino acids. Looked up from germline, CDR1 is LNHDA and CDR2 is SQIVND (reference sequence). CDR3 region: CASSLGTLYLPSNQPQHF. The CDR3 DNA sequence: TGTGCCAGTAGCTTAGGGACTCTCTACTTACCAAGCAATCAGCCCCAGCATTTT.

The chain recombines TRBV6-5 with TRBJ2-7; D is unclear. The germline V gene has CDR1 MNHEY and CDR2 SVGAGI. V was shortened by 0 bases and J by 7 bases, with 19 bases between the two germline ends. The CDR3 runs to 16 residues. The CDR3 DNA follows: TGTGCCAGCAGTTACTCGTTGGGTCCGAACAATAGAGAGCAGTACTTC. Its translation: CASSYSLGPNNREQYF.

Here the CDR3 reads CATPRLRVDTQYF. The CDR3 DNA reads TGTGCCACCCCCCGACTGCGGGTGGATACGCAGTATTTT. V is TRBV24-1 and J is TRBJ2-3; D possibly corresponds to TRBD2 (5 bases). The CDR3 runs to 13 residues. V lost 9 bases and J lost 6, with 15 bases in between. The germline gives CDR1 KGHDR, CDR2 SFDVKD.

The chain couples TRBV9 to TRBJ2-7; 9 bases match TRBD2. CDR3 size: 15 residues. The J segment lost 5 bases and the V segment lost 3 bases, leaving 9 bases of the junction unmatched. Germline-derived CDR1 and CDR2 are SGDLS and YYNGEE. The CDR3 nucleotides read TGTGCCAGCAGCGATCCCGGGACTAGCATCCACGAGCAGTACTTC. It is translated as CASSDPGTSIHEQYF.

The chain uses TRBV9 and TRBJ2-7, with 8 bases aligning to TRBD2. Trimming cost V 0 bases and J 6 bases; bases outside gene matches: 8. The CDR3 has 15 amino acids. Looked up from germline, CDR1 is SGDLS and CDR2 is YYNGEE. DNA for the CDR3: TGTGCCAGCAGCGTAGGAGTTAGCGGGACCTCCGAGCAGTACTTC. Translated: CASSVGVSGTSEQYF.